Presented here are 3 T cell receptor beta chains from one specimen sequenced in a study of shared clonotypes between healthy human individuals. The protocol was immunoSEQ multiplex PCR, while the TCRdb copy is restricted to in-frame clones and leaves out a portion. This repertoire shows roughly 110,000 clones, under 70% found once; its top ten account for 24%. Sequenced material: memory CD8+ T cells sorted from blood. Stated subset: CD45RO+ cells pooled with CCR7-negative TemRA cells. The receptors derive from a woman under 40 in good health.

This clone has only a few counts. This same CDR3 is encoded by further DNA sequences in the sample. This chain connects TRBV7-9 to TRBJ2-7, with 10 bases lining up with TRBD1. The CDR3 runs 15 residues. V lost 5 bases to trimming and J lost 2 bases; unmatched junction nucleotides: 6. CDR1 SEHNR and CDR2 FQNEAQ come from the germline V gene (reference sequence). The DNA of the CDR3 is TGTGCCAGCAGCCCGGGACAGGGGCTCACCTACGAGCAGTACTTC. Protein sequence: CASSPGQGLTYEQYF.

This chain links TRBV7-9 with TRBJ1-1; no reliable D call. The CDR3 covers 16 residues. V was trimmed by 1 base and J by 3 bases, leaving 15 bases between them. The germline gives CDR1 SEHNR, CDR2 FQNEAQ (reference sequence). The CDR3 is CASSLGGEGLHTEAFF. The CDR3 DNA is TGTGCCAGCAGCTTAGGCGGTGAGGGCCTCCACACTGAAGCTTTCTTT.

The CDR3 sequence: CASSQGLAGRSSYEQYF. The CDR3 nucleotides are TGTGCCAGCAGCCAGGGACTAGCGGGGCGCAGCTCCTACGAGCAGTACTTC. The chain uses TRBV2 and TRBJ2-7, with 13 bases aligning to TRBD2. Germline-derived CDR1 and CDR2 are SNHLY and FYNNEI. CDR3 length equals 17 residues. V dropped 6 bases and J dropped 0; count of bases not matched to a gene: 8. Using reference TRBV2 and TRBJ2-7 for the parts outside the CDR3, the full variable domain is EPEVTQTPSHQVTQMGQEVILRCVPISNHLYFYWYRQILGQKVEFLVSFYNNEISEKSEIFDDQFSVERPDGSNFTLKIRSTKLEDSAMYFCASSQGLAGRSSYEQYFGPGTRLTVT.